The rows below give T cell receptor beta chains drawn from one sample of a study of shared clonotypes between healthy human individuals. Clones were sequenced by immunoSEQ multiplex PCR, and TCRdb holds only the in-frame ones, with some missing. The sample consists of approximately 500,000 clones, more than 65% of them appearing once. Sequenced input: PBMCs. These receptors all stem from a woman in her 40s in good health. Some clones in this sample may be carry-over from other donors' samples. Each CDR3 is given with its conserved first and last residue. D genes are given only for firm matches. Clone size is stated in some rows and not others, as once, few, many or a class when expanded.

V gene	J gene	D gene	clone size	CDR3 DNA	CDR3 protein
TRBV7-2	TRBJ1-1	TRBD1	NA	TGTGCCAGCAGCTTGGACAGGGTCGTCACTGAAGCTTTCTTT	CASSLDRVVTEAFF
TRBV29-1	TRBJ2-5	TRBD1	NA	TGCAGCGTTAGGGGGCTTGAAGAGACCCAGTACTTC	CSVRGLEETQYF
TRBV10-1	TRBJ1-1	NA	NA	TGCGCCAGCCCCCAAGTGGGGATGGACACTGAAGCTTTCTTT	CASPQVGMDTEAFF
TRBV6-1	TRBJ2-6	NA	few	TGTGCCAGCAGTGGTGGGGGTGCAGGGGCCAACGTCCTGACTTTC	CASSGGGAGANVLTF
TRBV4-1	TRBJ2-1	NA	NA	TGCGCCAGCAGCCAACGGGACTGGAACAATGAGCAGTTCTTC	CASSQRDWNNEQFF
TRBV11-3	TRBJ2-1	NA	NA	TGTGCCAGCAGCTTACTCCTAGGTGAGGACAGCTACAATGAGCAGTTCTTC	CASSLLLGEDSYNEQFF
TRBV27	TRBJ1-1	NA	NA	TGTGCCAGCAGTTTATCGGTCGGGGCCGATCTGAACACTGAAGCTTTCTTT	CASSLSVGADLNTEAFF
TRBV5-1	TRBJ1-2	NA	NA	TGCGCCAGCAGCTACACCGACAGTACCTATAACTATGGCTACACCTTC	CASSYTDSTYNYGYTF
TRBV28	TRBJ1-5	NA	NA	TGTGCCAGCAGTTTCCTCAGCAATCAGCCCCAGCATTTT	CASSFLSNQPQHF
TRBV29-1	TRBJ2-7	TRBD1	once	TGCAGCGCCATACAGGGGCTCAACGAGCAGTACTTC	CSAIQGLNEQYF